What follows describes a single T cell receptor beta chain. The entry originates in a study of T cell changes during pregnancy in multiple sclerosis. CDR3 length: 11 amino acids. The V end lost 4 bases, the J end lost 1 base, and 4 bases lay between the germline ends. From germline, CDR1 is GTSNPN and CDR2 SVGIG (reference sequence). Sequencing used immunoSEQ multiplex PCR; TCRdb keeps in-frame clones, though not all of them. There are more than 80,000 clones in the sample; around 92% occur only once, and around 1.5% lies in the top ten. The chain recombines TRBV30 with TRBJ2-5; the D is unclear. The input for sequencing was peripheral blood, taken after pregnancy. This sequence originates from a female donor with multiple sclerosis, enrolled in a pregnancy study. The CDR3 sequence is CAWTIQETQYF. In nucleotides, the CDR3 is TGTGCCTGGACCATCCAAGAGACCCAGTACTTC.